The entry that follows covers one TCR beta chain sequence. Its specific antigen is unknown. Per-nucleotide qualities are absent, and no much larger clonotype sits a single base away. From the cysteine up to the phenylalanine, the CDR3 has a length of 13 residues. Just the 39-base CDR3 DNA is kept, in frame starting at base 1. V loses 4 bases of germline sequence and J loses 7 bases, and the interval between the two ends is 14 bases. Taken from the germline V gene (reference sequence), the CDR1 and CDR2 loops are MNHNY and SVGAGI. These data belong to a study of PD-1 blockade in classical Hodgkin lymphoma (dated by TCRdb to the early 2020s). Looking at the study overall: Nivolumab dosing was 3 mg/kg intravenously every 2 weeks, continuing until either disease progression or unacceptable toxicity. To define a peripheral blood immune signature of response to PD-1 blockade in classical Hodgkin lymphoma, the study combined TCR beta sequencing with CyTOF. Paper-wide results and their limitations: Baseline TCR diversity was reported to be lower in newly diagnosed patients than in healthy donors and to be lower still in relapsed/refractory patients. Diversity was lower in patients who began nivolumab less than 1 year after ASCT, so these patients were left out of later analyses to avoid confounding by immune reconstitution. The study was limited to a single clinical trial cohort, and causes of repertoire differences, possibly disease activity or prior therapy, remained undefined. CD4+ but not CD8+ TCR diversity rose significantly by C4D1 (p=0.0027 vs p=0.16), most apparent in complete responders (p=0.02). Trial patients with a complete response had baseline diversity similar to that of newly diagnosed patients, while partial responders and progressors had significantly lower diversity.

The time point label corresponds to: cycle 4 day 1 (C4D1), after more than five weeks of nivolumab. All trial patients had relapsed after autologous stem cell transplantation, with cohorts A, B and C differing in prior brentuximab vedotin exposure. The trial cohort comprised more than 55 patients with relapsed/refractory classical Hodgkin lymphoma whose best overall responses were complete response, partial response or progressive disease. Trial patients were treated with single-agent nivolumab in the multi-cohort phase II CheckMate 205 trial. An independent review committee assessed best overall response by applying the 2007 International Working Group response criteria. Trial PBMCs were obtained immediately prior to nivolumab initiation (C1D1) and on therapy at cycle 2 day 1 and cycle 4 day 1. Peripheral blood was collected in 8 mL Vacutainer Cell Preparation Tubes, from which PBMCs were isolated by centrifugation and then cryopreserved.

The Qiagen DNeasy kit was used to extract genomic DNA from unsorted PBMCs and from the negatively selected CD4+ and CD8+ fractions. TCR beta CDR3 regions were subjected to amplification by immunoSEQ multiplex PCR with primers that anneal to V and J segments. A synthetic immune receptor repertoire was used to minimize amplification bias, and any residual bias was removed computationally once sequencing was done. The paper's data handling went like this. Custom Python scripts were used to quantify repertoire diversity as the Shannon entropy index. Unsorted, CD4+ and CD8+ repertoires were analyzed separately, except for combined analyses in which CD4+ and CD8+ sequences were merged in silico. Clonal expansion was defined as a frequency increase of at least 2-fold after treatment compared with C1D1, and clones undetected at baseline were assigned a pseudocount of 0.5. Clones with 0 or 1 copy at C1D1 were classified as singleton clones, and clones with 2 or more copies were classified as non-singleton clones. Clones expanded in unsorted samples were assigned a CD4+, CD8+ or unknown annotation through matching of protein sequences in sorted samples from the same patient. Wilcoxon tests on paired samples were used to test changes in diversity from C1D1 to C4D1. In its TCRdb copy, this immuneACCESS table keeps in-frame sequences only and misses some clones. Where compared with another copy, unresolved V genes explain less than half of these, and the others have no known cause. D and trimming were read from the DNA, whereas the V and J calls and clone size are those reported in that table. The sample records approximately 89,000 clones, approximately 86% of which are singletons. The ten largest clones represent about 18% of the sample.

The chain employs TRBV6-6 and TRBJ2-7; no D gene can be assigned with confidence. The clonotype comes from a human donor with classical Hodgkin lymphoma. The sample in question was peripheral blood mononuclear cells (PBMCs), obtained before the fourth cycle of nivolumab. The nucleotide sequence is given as TGTGCCAGCAGTTCCGCATCCGCGGTAGAGCAGTACTTC. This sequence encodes CASSSASAVEQYF.